The 25 T cell receptor beta chains below come from one sample, sequenced in a study of CD8+ T cells in alopecia areata. cDNA serving as the sequencing template came from extracted, reverse transcribed RNA. Assay: immunoSEQ multiplex PCR; the TCRdb copy retains only in-frame clones and omits some. The sample yields 110,000 or so clones, 55% to 60% seen once. The sample's treatment: oral pan-JAK inhibitor, 5-10 mg twice daily. This material consisted of CD4+ T cells sorted from blood, taken at week 24, from a patient treated with tofacitinib. The receptors were gathered from a human donor with alopecia areata.

This clone appeared a single time. The chain is built from TRBV5-1 and TRBJ1-3; tentative D call: TRBD1 (5 bases). The V and J ends lost 5 bases and 4 bases respectively, with 13 bases between them. This CDR3 has 14 amino acids. CDR1 is SGHRS, CDR2 YFSETQ, per germline. CDR3 region: CASSGLDRGNTIYF. CDR3 nucleotide sequence: TGCGCCAGCAGTGGGCTCGACAGAGGAAACACCATATATTTT.

This clone appeared a few times. The chain links TRBV5-1 to TRBJ2-3, with 7 bases that match TRBD2. V lost 4 bases and J lost 2; bases outside the gene matches: 7. The germline gives CDR1 SGHRS, CDR2 YFSETQ. The CDR3 is 15 residues long. The CDR3 coding sequence is TGCGCCAGCAGCCCATCTACTAGCGCCACAGATACGCAGTATTTT. It translates to CASSPSTSATDTQYF. The whole variable domain, remainder taken from reference TRBV5-1 and TRBJ2-3, is KAGVTQTPRYLIKTRGQQVTLSCSPISGHRSVSWYQQTPGQGLQFLFEYFSETQRNKGNFPGRFSGRQFSNSRSEMNVSTLELGDSALYLCASSPSTSATDTQYFGPGTRLTVL.

The CDR3 sequence: CASSFDSNYGYTF. Here the CDR3 DNA reads TGTGCCAGCAGCTTCGACAGTAACTATGGCTACACCTTC. The V call is TRBV7-9, the J call TRBJ1-2, with D possibly matching TRBD1 (5 bases). The V end was cut by 3 bases, the J end by 1 base, with 6 bases between. This CDR3 is 13 amino acids long. Germline V gives CDR1 SEHNR, CDR2 FQNEAQ (reference sequence).

The chain has TRBV30 and TRBJ2-5; possibly TRBD2 for D (5 bases). V was cut by 2 bases and J by 7 bases, with 17 bases left in between. Germline loops: CDR1 GTSNPN, CDR2 SVGIG (reference sequence). This CDR3 spans 14 amino acids. The chain's CDR3 is CAWSILDPGGTQYF. For the CDR3, the DNA is TGTGCCTGGAGTATCCTGGACCCCGGAGGGACCCAGTACTTC.

This clone was picked up a small number of times. V usage is TRBV7-9 and J usage is TRBJ1-1, with D uncertain. V was trimmed by 1 base and J by 10 bases, leaving 7 bases between them. The CDR3 contains 11 residues. From germline, CDR1 is SEHNR and CDR2 FQNEAQ (reference sequence). This CDR3 reads CASSLGFGAFF. The CDR3 bases are TGTGCCAGCAGCTTAGGGTTCGGAGCTTTCTTT.

V is TRBV18 and J is TRBJ2-7, with D maybe TRBD1 (5 bases). CDR3 length: 13 residues. Trimming took 3 bases from V and 6 from J, leaving 12 bases between them. Germline CDR1 and CDR2: KGHSH and LQKENI. The CDR3 sequence is CASSPPTVSEQYF. The CDR3 DNA reads TGTGCCAGCTCACCTCCGACAGTATCCGAGCAGTACTTC.

This clone has a single count. The CDR3 nucleotides read TGTGCCAGCAGCCGAACCGGGACAGTTTATGGCTACACCTTC. Encoded protein: CASSRTGTVYGYTF. V usage is TRBV6-6 and J usage is TRBJ1-2; 7 bases fit TRBD1. From germline, CDR1 is MNHNY and CDR2 SVGAGI (reference sequence). Trimming cost V 6 bases and J 5 bases; bases outside gene matches: 9. There are 14 residues in the CDR3.

CDR3 in amino acids: CASSLSQGALYEQYF. CDR3 bases: TGTGCCAGCAGTTTATCACAGGGGGCCCTCTACGAGCAGTACTTC. The V gene is TRBV27, the J gene TRBJ2-7; 9 nucleotides match TRBD1. The CDR3 sequence is 15 residues long. Germline CDR1 reads MNHEY; CDR2 reads SMNVEV (reference sequence). The ends lost 0 bases at V and 3 bases at J; junction bases unmatched: 3.

The CDR3 sequence is CASSQAEAYEQYF. As DNA, the CDR3 is TGCGCCAGCAGCCAAGCAGAGGCCTACGAGCAGTACTTC. This chain uses TRBV4-3 with TRBJ2-7; D not certain. Germline CDR1 reads LGHNA; CDR2 reads YSLEER. CDR3 size: 13 residues. Trimming removed 1 base from V and 2 bases from J, with 6 bases in between.

The V gene is TRBV7-2, the J gene TRBJ2-5, with 7 bases lining up with TRBD2. V lost 5 bases to trimming and J lost 2 bases; unmatched junction nucleotides: 5. The V gene's germline CDR1 is SGHTA and CDR2 FQGNSA. There are 14 residues in the CDR3. CDR3 DNA sequence: TGTGCCAGCAGCCCATGGGGACTACAAGAGACCCAGTACTTC. Amino acids: CASSPWGLQETQYF.

The chain combines TRBV2 with TRBJ2-3; D unresolved. Germline V gene lookup returns CDR1 SNHLY and CDR2 FYNNEI. The length of the CDR3 is 15 residues. V was pared by 3 bases and J by 3 bases, with 13 bases between. The CDR3 loop reads CASSDLESVTDTQYF. In nucleotides, the CDR3 is TGTGCCAGCAGTGATCTGGAGTCTGTTACAGATACGCAGTATTTT. Variable domain in full (rest from reference TRBV2 and TRBJ2-3): EPEVTQTPSHQVTQMGQEVILRCVPISNHLYFYWYRQILGQKVEFLVSFYNNEISEKSEIFDDQFSVERPDGSNFTLKIRSTKLEDSAMYFCASSDLESVTDTQYFGPGTRLTVL.

The chain has TRBV29-1 and TRBJ1-1, with a weak D call TRBD1 (6 bases). V shed 5 bases and J shed 9 bases, with 10 bases lying between them. CDR1 is SQVTM and CDR2 is ANQGSEA in the germline V gene. The CDR3 spans 10 residues. The chain's CDR3 is CSVSQGQAFF. The CDR3 nucleotides read TGCAGCGTTTCCCAGGGGCAAGCTTTCTTT.

This clone occurred a few times. Relative to the germline gene, one junction end is altered; a read error may explain this. The chain carries TRBV5-1 and TRBJ1-2; TRBD1 matches 7 bases. CDR1 is SGHRS and CDR2 is YFSETQ in the germline V gene. CDR3 size: 13 residues. DNA for the CDR3: TGCGCCAGCAGCCGGAGCGGGACAGATACTACGGCCTTC. Translation: CASSRSGTDTTAF.

In this sample, this clone turned up many times. The CDR3 region has the DNA TGTGCCAGCAGCTCTGATGTCTCTGGAAACACCATATATTTT. Translated, it gives CASSSDVSGNTIYF. The chain has TRBV7-6 and TRBJ1-3; D is uncertain. Trimming pared 4 bases from V and 0 bases from J, leaving 7 bases between. CDR1 is SGHVS, CDR2 FNYEAQ, per germline. This CDR3 spans 14 amino acids.

V is TRBV30 and J is TRBJ1-2; a possible D gene is TRBD1 (6 bases). Trimming took 3 bases from V and 6 from J, leaving 17 bases between them. The CDR3 covers 14 residues. Germline values: CDR1 GTSNPN, CDR2 SVGIG (reference sequence). CDR3 in amino acids: CAWRMTGGAHGYTF. As DNA, the CDR3 is TGTGCCTGGAGAATGACGGGGGGCGCCCATGGCTACACCTTC.

V usage is TRBV5-1 and J usage is TRBJ1-2; possible D gene TRBD1, 5 bases. The ends were cut back, 1 base at V and 6 bases at J, with 16 bases in the middle. The CDR3 loop spans 15 amino acids. From germline, CDR1 is SGHRS and CDR2 YFSETQ. The CDR3 coding sequence is TGCGCCAGCAGCTTGCCAGGGAGAGGATCCAATGGCTACACCTTC. This translates into CASSLPGRGSNGYTF.

This chain connects TRBV11-2 to TRBJ1-2, with 7 bases matching TRBD1. Trimming removed 1 base from V and 7 bases from J; junction bases left unmatched: 3. The CDR3 totals 13 residues. Germline CDR1 SGHAT, CDR2 FQNNGV. The CDR3 here is CASSLGYRGGYTF. CDR3 nucleotide sequence: TGTGCCAGCAGCTTAGGATACAGGGGTGGCTACACCTTC.

The chain has TRBV2 and TRBJ2-7, with 13 bases aligning to TRBD2. CDR3 size: 17 residues. The germline V gene encodes CDR1 SNHLY and CDR2 FYNNEI. The ends lost 4 bases at V and 1 base at J; junction bases unmatched: 7. In DNA form, the CDR3 reads TGTGCCAGCAGTGTGGGACTAGCGGGGAGGACGTCCTACGAGCAGTACTTC. As protein: CASSVGLAGRTSYEQYF.

The chain is built from TRBV2 and TRBJ2-5; D may be TRBD2 (5 bases). Germline V gene data show CDR1 as SNHLY and CDR2 as FYNNEI. V shed 10 bases and J shed 5 bases, with 29 bases lying between them. CDR3 length: 17 residues. The CDR3 DNA reads TGTGCCACCACACCCTTTCCAGGTACTAGAAGAATTGAGACCCAGTACTTC. It translates to CATTPFPGTRRIETQYF.

The chain joins TRBV29-1 to TRBJ2-1; TRBD2 agrees at 14 bases. The CDR3 is 19 amino acids. Germline trimming cut 0 bases from V and 4 bases from J; bases unmatched to any gene: 11. Germline CDR1 is SQVTM and CDR2 is ANQGSEA. The CDR3 DNA reads as TGCAGCGTTGAAGATCAGGGACTAGCGGGGGCCCTCCGGTACAATGAGCAGTTCTTC. Translated, it gives CSVEDQGLAGALRYNEQFF.

V is TRBV6-5 and J is TRBJ1-4, with 9 bases that match TRBD1. Germline V gene lookup returns CDR1 MNHEY and CDR2 SVGAGI. Trimming removed 5 bases from V and 5 bases from J; junction bases left unmatched: 6. The CDR3 contains 15 residues. The CDR3: CASSKGQGLNEKLFF. CDR3 bases: TGTGCCAGCAGTAAGGGACAGGGCCTGAATGAAAAACTGTTTTTT.

This chain uses TRBV9 with TRBJ2-3; TRBD2 aligns across 11 bases. CDR1 and CDR2 from the germline V gene are SGDLS and YYNGEE. The CDR3 is 16 residues long. J lost 4 bases, V lost 0 bases, and 4 bases had no gene match. The CDR3 loop reads CASSVVVSGGADTQYF. The CDR3 region has the DNA TGTGCCAGCAGCGTAGTGGTTAGCGGGGGGGCAGATACGCAGTATTTT.

This clone occurred a few times. In DNA, the CDR3 is TGTGCCAGCAGCTCCCGACTGGGGGGGAACACTGAAGCTTTCTTT. Amino acid sequence: CASSSRLGGNTEAFF. The chain has TRBV11-2 and TRBJ1-1; D is possibly TRBD1 (5 bases). The CDR3 is made up of 15 amino acids. V shed 4 bases and J shed 1 base, with 13 bases lying between them. From germline, CDR1 is SGHAT and CDR2 FQNNGV.

This chain joins TRBV2 and TRBJ1-2; D not resolved. Trimming cost V 4 bases and J 5 bases, with 11 bases left between them. The CDR3 has 13 amino acids. Germline CDR1 SNHLY, CDR2 FYNNEI. The CDR3 nucleotides are TGTGCCAGCAGTGGCGAGGGCGCTTATGGCTACACCTTC. Translated: CASSGEGAYGYTF.

The table lists this clone with a few counts. This rearrangement joins TRBV6-5 to TRBJ1-2; 7 bases line up with TRBD1. Germline CDR1 is MNHEY and CDR2 is SVGAGI. The CDR3 is 15 amino acids. The V gene end was trimmed by 5 bases and the J gene end by 4 bases; junction bases not matched to a gene: 10. The CDR3 is CASSMGPRGPYGYTF. The CDR3, as DNA: TGTGCCAGCAGTATGGGGCCAAGGGGGCCCTATGGCTACACCTTC.